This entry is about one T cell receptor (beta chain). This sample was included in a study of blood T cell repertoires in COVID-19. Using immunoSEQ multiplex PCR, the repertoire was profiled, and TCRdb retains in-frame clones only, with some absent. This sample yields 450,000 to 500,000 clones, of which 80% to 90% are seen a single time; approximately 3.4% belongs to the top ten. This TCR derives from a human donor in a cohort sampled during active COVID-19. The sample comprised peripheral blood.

CDR3 sequence (DNA): TGTGCCAGCAGTGCGAACTTAGCGGGATCACCGGGGAACATTCAGTACTTC. Translation: CASSANLAGSPGNIQYF. The gene calls are TRBV6-1 and TRBJ2-4; 8 bases agree with TRBD2. From germline, CDR1 is MNHNS and CDR2 SASEGT. Losses at the gene ends were 4 bases for V and 7 bases for J; bases not matched to a gene: 15. This CDR3 is 17 amino acids long.